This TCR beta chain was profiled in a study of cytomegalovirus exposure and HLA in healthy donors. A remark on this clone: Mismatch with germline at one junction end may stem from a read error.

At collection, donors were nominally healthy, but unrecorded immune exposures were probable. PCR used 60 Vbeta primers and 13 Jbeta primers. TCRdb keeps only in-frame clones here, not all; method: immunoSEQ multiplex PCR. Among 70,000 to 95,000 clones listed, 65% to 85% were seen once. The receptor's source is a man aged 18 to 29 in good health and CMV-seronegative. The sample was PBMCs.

This chain's CDR3 is CSSSSRPNLFQGETQYF. CDR3 sequence (DNA): TGTTCCAGCAGCTCCCGGCCTAATCTATTTCAGGGAGAGACCCAGTACTTC. This rearrangement joins TRBV7-9 to TRBJ2-5, with TRBD1 as a possible D gene (5 bases). CDR1 and CDR2 (germline): SEHNR, FQNEAQ (reference sequence). This CDR3 comprises 17 residues.